A few counts support the clone carrying this T cell receptor beta chain. The source of the sample is a study of blood T cell repertoires in COVID-19. Study at large: Sources were T cells, B-cell-depleted T cells, or PBMCs; the material itself was cDNA or gDNA.

TCRdb's copy holds only in-frame clones and misses some; the assay was immunoSEQ multiplex PCR. The sample consists of roughly 160,000 clones, approximately 86% of them appearing once. This clonotype was obtained from a young man with acute or convalescent COVID-19. The specimen was peripheral blood.

CDR3 DNA: TGTGCCAGCAGTGACGCGAGCCCAAGCTCCTACAATGAGCAGTTCTTC. Translating it yields CASSDASPSSYNEQFF. The V and J genes are TRBV25-1 and TRBJ2-1; D is uncertain. V was trimmed by 3 bases and J by 0 bases, leaving 12 bases between them. The CDR3 has 16 residues. Germline assignment: CDR1 MGHDK and CDR2 SYGVNS.